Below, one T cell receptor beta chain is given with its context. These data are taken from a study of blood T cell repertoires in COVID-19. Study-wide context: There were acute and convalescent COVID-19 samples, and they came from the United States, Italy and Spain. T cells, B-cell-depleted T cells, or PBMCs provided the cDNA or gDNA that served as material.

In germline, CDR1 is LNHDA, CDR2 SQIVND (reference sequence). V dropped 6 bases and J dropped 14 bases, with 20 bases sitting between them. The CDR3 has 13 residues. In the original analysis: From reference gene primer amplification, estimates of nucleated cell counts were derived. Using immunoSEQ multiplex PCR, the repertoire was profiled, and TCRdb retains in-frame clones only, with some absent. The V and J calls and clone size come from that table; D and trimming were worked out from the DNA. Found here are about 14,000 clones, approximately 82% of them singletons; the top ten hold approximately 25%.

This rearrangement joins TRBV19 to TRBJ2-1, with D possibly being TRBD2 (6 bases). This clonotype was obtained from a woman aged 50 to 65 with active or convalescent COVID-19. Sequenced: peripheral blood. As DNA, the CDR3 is TGTGCCAGTAGCATCCCAGCCGGAGGGACCAAGTTCTTC. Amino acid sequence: CASSIPAGGTKFF. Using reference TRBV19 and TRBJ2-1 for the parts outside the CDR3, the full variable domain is DGGITQSPKYLFRKEGQNVTLSCEQNLNHDAMYWYRQDPGQGLRLIYYSQIVNDFQKGDIAEGYSVSREKKESFPLTVTSAQKNPTAFYLCASSIPAGGTKFFGPGTRLTVL.